Shown below are 13 T cell receptor beta chains from a single sample sequenced in a study of early T cells in non-severe SARS-CoV-2 infection. TCRdb re-called the 5' RACE reads through MiXCR, storing one row per CDR3 protein. The sample gives under 85,000 distinct CDR3 sequences, approximately 10% of which show up once; 5.7% is in the top ten. The sample in question was whole blood, obtained at baseline. The receptors come from an adult who was a healthcare worker with PCR-confirmed SARS-CoV-2 infection or an uninfected control (not recorded which).

On this clonotype: One end of the junction fails to match germline, which may point to a read error. The V call is TRBV4-2, the J call TRBJ2-2; D is perhaps TRBD1 (6 bases). The CDR3 extends over 15 amino acids. Germline V lookup: CDR1 LGHNA, CDR2 YNFKEQ. The CDR3 sequence: CVSSQAGADTGELFF. CDR3 coding DNA: TGTGTCAGCAGCCAAGCAGGGGCGGACACCGGGGAGCTGTTTTTT.

This clonotype was picked up a small number of times. The chain combines TRBV7-2 with TRBJ1-6; D uncertain. The CDR3 consists of 16 residues. Looked up from germline, CDR1 is SGHTA and CDR2 is FQGNSA. V shed 5 bases and J shed 7 bases, with 18 bases lying between them. The CDR3 here is CASSLVIGIGNSPLHF. CDR3 DNA sequence: TGTGCCAGCAGCCTGGTGATTGGGATAGGAAATTCACCCCTCCACTTT.

Regarding this clonotype: An end of the junction differs from the germline gene, which may be a read error. This rearrangement joins TRBV7-7 to TRBJ2-7; the match to TRBD1 covers 9 bases. The CDR3 is 14 amino acids. Germline V gene sequence: CDR1 SSHAT, CDR2 FNYEAQ (reference sequence). The CDR3 DNA sequence: TGTGCTAGCAGCCCCGGGACAGGGACCTACAAGCAGTACTTC. This sequence encodes CASSPGTGTYKQYF.

This clonotype was counted a few times. The chain combines TRBV4-3 with TRBJ2-5; no clear D gene. V dropped 1 base and J dropped 5 bases, with 8 bases sitting between them. This CDR3 is built from 13 residues. Germline V lookup: CDR1 LGHNA, CDR2 YSLEER. CDR3 sequence reads: CASSQGLEETQYF. CDR3 DNA: TGCGCCAGCAGCCAAGGACTGGAGGAGACCCAGTACTTC.

This clonotype was recorded at least ten times. The CDR3 DNA reads as TGTGCCAGCAGGACGTTGCGGGTGGATGAGCAGTTCTTC. Translation: CASRTLRVDEQFF. The chain joins TRBV27 to TRBJ2-1, with D tentatively TRBD2 (5 bases). V was trimmed by 6 bases and J by 8 bases, leaving 14 bases between them. This CDR3 is built from 13 residues. CDR1 MNHEY and CDR2 SMNVEV come from the germline V gene (reference sequence).

This clonotype showed up just a few times. This CDR3 is CASSQDMGTNTEAFF. The CDR3 nucleotides read TGCGCCAGCAGCCAAGATATGGGGACCAACACTGAAGCTTTCTTT. The chain recombines TRBV4-3 with TRBJ1-1; D is possibly TRBD1 (5 bases). V lost 0 bases and J lost 2, with 10 bases in between. There are 15 residues in the CDR3. CDR1 and CDR2 (germline): LGHNA, YSLEER.

There are a few counts of this clonotype. The genes are TRBV14 and TRBJ2-2, with TRBD1 matching 9 bases. CDR3 length: 14 residues. Germline loops: CDR1 SGHDN, CDR2 FVKESK. The V segment lost 5 bases and the J segment 4 bases; nucleotides outside the gene matches: 2. DNA of the CDR3: TGTGCCAGCAGCTGGGACAGGGCCACCGGGGAGCTGTTTTTT. It specifies CASSWDRATGELFF. The variable domain in full, with the rest retrieved from reference TRBV14 and TRBJ2-2, is EAGVTQFPSHSVIEKGQTVTLRCDPISGHDNLYWYRRVMGKEIKFLLHFVKESKQDESGMPNNRFLAERTGGTYSTLKVQPAELEDSGVYFCASSWDRATGELFFGEGSRLTVL.

The chain combines TRBV7-2 with TRBJ2-6; a weak D match, TRBD2 (5 bases). Trimming took 1 base from V and 0 from J, leaving 10 bases between them. Per the germline V gene, CDR1 is SGHTA and CDR2 is FQGNSA. CDR3 length: 17 residues. The CDR3 here is CASSLVLAGSGANVLTF. CDR3 DNA: TGTGCCAGCAGCTTAGTCCTTGCGGGCTCTGGGGCCAACGTCCTGACTTTC. The full variable domain, completed using reference TRBV7-2 and TRBJ2-6, is GAGVSQSPSNKVTEKGKDVELRCDPISGHTALYWYRQSLGQGLEFLIYFQGNSAPDKSGLPSDRFSAERTGGSVSTLTIQRTQQEDSAVYLCASSLVLAGSGANVLTFGAGSRLTVL.

The chain is built from TRBV7-9 and TRBJ1-1, with TRBD1 matching 9 bases. The V segment lost 5 bases and the J segment 7 bases; nucleotides outside the gene matches: 5. Germline assignment: CDR1 SEHNR and CDR2 FQNEAQ (reference sequence). This CDR3 comprises 13 residues. The CDR3 nucleotides are TGTGCCAGCAGCATACAGGGGGCGGTTGAAGCTTTCTTT. It yields the protein CASSIQGAVEAFF.

This clonotype showed up just a few times. The chain uses TRBV4-1 and TRBJ1-4; D call uncertain. Trimming left V 1 base short and J 4 bases short, with 4 bases between. The V gene's germline CDR1 is MGHRA and CDR2 YSYEKL. The CDR3 extends over 13 amino acids. This chain's CDR3 is CASSQVVNEKLFF. The DNA of the CDR3 is TGCGCCAGCAGCCAAGTGGTTAATGAAAAACTGTTTTTT.

The chain's CDR3 is CASSQRAGSGPQHF. Written as DNA, the CDR3 is TGTGCCAGCAGCCAGCGCGCGGGGTCCGGGCCCCAGCATTTT. The chain uses TRBV7-6 and TRBJ1-5; D gene ambiguous. Germline V lookup: CDR1 SGHVS, CDR2 FNYEAQ. V shed 5 bases and J shed 9 bases, with 17 bases lying between them. The CDR3 has 14 residues.

This clonotype was detected ten times or more. The chain combines TRBV20-1 with TRBJ2-1, with D unclear. V dropped 0 bases and J dropped 0 bases, with 9 bases sitting between them. CDR3 length equals 15 residues. Germline CDR1 is DFQATT and CDR2 is SNEGSKA (reference sequence). The CDR3: CSARDPADSYNEQFF. CDR3 sequence (DNA): TGCAGTGCTAGAGATCCGGCTGACTCCTACAATGAGCAGTTCTTC.

This clonotype was detected a few times. The rearrangement joins TRBV6-2 or TRBV6-3 to TRBJ2-3, with 9 bases matching TRBD1. Trimming cost V 2 bases and J 2 bases; bases outside gene matches: 14. The CDR3 covers 19 residues. Germline V gives CDR1 MNHEY, CDR2 SVGEGT. The CDR3 DNA reads TGTGCCAGCAGTTACCCCCCCGGGACAGGGTTCATGGACACAGATACGCAGTATTTT. It is translated as CASSYPPGTGFMDTDTQYF.